Listed here are 9 T cell receptor beta chains from one sample, sequenced in a study of sequential checkpoint blockade in melanoma. Stated treatment: randomized to nivolumab then ipilimumab (arm A) or the reverse (arm B). Assay used: immunoSEQ multiplex PCR; TCRdb lists only in-frame clones, some missing. This sample yields around 21,000 clones, of which about four fifths are seen a single time; about 9.4% belongs to the top ten. The sequences come from CD8+ T cells sorted from blood (inferred from file names), collected from a patient given nivolumab and ipilimumab in sequence. The receptors were sampled from a human donor with melanoma.

The rearrangement joins TRBV5-6 to TRBJ2-7; TRBD1 is a possible D gene (5 bases). V shed 4 bases and J shed 4 bases, with 15 bases lying between them. The CDR3 sequence is 14 residues long. Germline CDR1 is SGHDT and CDR2 is YYEEEE. As DNA, the CDR3 is TGTGCCAGCAGCCTCGACAGTGAGAATTACGAGCAGTACTTC. It translates to CASSLDSENYEQYF. The complete variable domain, with remaining parts taken from reference TRBV5-6 and TRBJ2-7, reads DAGVTQSPTHLIKTRGQQVTLRCSPKSGHDTVSWYQQALGQGPQFIFQYYEEEERQRGNFPDRFSGHQFPNYSSELNVNALLLGDSALYLCASSLDSENYEQYFGPGTRLTVT.

The gene calls are TRBV30 and TRBJ2-6; tentative D call: TRBD1 (5 bases). This CDR3 is 15 amino acids long. The germline gives CDR1 GTSNPN, CDR2 SVGIG (reference sequence). V was trimmed by 0 bases and J by 0 bases, leaving 6 bases between them. The CDR3 DNA is TGTGCCTGGAGTGTAGGGGTCTCTGGGGCCAACGTCCTGACTTTC. This translates into CAWSVGVSGANVLTF.

This sequence joins TRBV5-6 and TRBJ1-1; D gene uncertain. The V and J ends lost 0 bases and 1 base respectively, with 7 bases between them. CDR3 length: 14 amino acids. CDR1 and CDR2 from the germline V gene are SGHDT and YYEEEE. CDR3: CASSLGGENTEAFF. The CDR3 bases are TGTGCCAGCAGCTTGGGAGGAGAGAACACTGAAGCTTTCTTT.

This chain connects TRBV15 to TRBJ1-5; 8 nucleotides line up with TRBD1. This CDR3 contains 14 residues. Germline CDR1 LNHNV, CDR2 YYDKDF (reference sequence). Trimming at V came to 8 bases and at J to 0 bases, leaving 3 bases not matched to a gene. The CDR3 bases are TGTGCCACCGGAGACAGGGGTAGCAATCAGCCCCAGCATTTT. This codes for CATGDRGSNQPQHF. The full variable domain, rest sourced from reference TRBV15 and TRBJ1-5, is DAMVIQNPRYQVTQFGKPVTLSCSQTLNHNVMYWYQQKSSQAPKLLFHYYDKDFNNEADTPDNFQSRRPNTSFCFLDIRSPGLGDTAMYLCATGDRGSNQPQHFGDGTRLSIL.

The chain joins TRBV27 to TRBJ1-3; D not certain. Deletions cut 6 bases from V and 3 bases from J, with 9 bases between. CDR1 and CDR2 from the germline V gene are MNHEY and SMNVEV (reference sequence). This CDR3 region has 13 residues. CDR3 sequence reads: CASRSSGGNTIYF. CDR3 DNA: TGTGCCAGCAGATCTTCAGGTGGAAACACCATATATTTT.

This chain connects TRBV19 to TRBJ2-1; 8 bases match TRBD2. CDR1 is LNHDA and CDR2 is SQIVND in the germline V gene (reference sequence). Trimming removed 1 base from V and 2 bases from J; junction bases left unmatched: 1. The CDR3 extends over 15 amino acids. In DNA form, the CDR3 reads TGTGCCAGTAGTATAGTAGCGGGGACCTACAATGAGCAGTTCTTC. Its translation is CASSIVAGTYNEQFF.

The V call is TRBV9, the J call TRBJ2-1, with 12 bases that match TRBD2. After removal of 0 bases from V and 6 bases from J, the junction contained 7 bases not matched to a gene. The CDR3 contains 17 residues. Germline V gene lookup returns CDR1 SGDLS and CDR2 YYNGEE. CDR3 sequence: CASSVERTSGKSNEQFF. For the CDR3, the DNA is TGTGCCAGCAGCGTAGAGAGGACTAGCGGGAAGAGCAATGAGCAGTTCTTC.

This clone was seen a single time. The chain couples TRBV13 to TRBJ2-1; 8 bases fit TRBD2. Germline V gene data show CDR1 as PRHDT and CDR2 as FYEKMQ (reference sequence). The CDR3 totals 17 residues. Unmatched junction bases numbered 9, after V lost 5 bases and J lost 0 bases. The CDR3 nucleotides are TGTGCCAGCAGCCCCGGGGGGGGCCTTAGCTCCTACAATGAGCAGTTCTTC. It is translated as CASSPGGGLSSYNEQFF.

The V gene is TRBV9, the J gene TRBJ2-7; D may be TRBD1 (6 bases). The CDR3 is 16 amino acids. Per germline, CDR1 SGDLS and CDR2 YYNGEE. V lost 2 bases to trimming and J lost 0 bases, with 15 bases between them. This CDR3 reads CASSVHRTALSYEQYF. The CDR3 bases are TGTGCCAGCAGCGTTCACCGGACAGCCCTCTCCTACGAGCAGTACTTC.